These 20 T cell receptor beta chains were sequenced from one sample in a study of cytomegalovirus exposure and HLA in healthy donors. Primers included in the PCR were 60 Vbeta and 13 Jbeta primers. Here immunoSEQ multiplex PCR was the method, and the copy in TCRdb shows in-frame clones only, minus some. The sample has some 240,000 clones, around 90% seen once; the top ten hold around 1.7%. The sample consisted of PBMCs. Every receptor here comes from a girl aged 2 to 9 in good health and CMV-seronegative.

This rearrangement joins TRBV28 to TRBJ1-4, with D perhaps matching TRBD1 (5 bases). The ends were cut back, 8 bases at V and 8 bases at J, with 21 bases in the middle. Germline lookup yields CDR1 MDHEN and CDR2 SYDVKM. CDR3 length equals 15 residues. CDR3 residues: CASRYRGGWGEKLFF. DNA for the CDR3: TGTGCCAGCCGCTACCGGGGGGGTTGGGGCGAAAAACTGTTTTTT.

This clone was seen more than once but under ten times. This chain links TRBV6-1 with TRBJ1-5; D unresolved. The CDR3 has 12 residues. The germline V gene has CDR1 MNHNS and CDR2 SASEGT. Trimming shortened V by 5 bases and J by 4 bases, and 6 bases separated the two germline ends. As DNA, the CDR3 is TGTGCCAGCAGTAGCCAAAATCAGCCCCAGCATTTT. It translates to CASSSQNQPQHF.

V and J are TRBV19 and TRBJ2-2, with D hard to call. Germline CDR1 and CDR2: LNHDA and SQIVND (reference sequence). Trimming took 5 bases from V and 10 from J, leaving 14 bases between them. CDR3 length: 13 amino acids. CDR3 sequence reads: CASSFLGQEELFF. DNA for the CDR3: TGTGCCAGTAGTTTCCTCGGTCAAGAGGAGCTGTTTTTT.

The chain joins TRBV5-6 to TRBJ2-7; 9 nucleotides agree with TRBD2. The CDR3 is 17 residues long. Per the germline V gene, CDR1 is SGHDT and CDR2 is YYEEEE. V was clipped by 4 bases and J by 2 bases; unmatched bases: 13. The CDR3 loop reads CASSHLIGGGRAYEQYF. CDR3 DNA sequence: TGTGCCAGCAGCCACTTAATTGGGGGCGGGAGGGCCTACGAGCAGTACTTC.

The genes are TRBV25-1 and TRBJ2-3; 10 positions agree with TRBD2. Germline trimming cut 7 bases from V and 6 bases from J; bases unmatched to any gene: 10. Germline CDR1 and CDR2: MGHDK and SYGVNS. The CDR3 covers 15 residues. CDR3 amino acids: CASTELAGLSDTQYF. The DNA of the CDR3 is TGTGCCAGCACCGAACTAGCGGGGCTCTCGGATACGCAGTATTTT.

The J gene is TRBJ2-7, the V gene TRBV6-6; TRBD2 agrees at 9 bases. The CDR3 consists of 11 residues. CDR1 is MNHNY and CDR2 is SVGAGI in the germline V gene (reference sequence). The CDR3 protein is CASSGNYEQYF. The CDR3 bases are TGTGCGTCTAGCGGGAACTACGAGCAGTACTTC.

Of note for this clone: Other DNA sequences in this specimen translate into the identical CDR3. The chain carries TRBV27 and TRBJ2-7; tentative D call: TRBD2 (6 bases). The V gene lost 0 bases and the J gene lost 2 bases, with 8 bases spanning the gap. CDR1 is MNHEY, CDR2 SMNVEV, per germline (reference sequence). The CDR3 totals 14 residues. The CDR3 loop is CASSLSSGAYEQYF. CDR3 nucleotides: TGTGCCAGCAGTTTATCTAGCGGTGCCTACGAGCAGTACTTC.

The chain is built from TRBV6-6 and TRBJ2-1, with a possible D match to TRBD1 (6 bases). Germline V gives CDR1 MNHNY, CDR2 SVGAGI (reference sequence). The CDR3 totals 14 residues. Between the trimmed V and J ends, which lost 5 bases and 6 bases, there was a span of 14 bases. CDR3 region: CASSAGGGPNEQFF. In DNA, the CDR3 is TGTGCCAGCAGTGCCGGTGGGGGCCCCAATGAGCAGTTCTTC.

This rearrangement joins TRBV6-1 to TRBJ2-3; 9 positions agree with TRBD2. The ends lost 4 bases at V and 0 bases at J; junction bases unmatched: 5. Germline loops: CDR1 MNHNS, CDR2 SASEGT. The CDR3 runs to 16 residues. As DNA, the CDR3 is TGTGCCAGCAGTGGCCTTAGCGGGGGTAGCACAGATACGCAGTATTTT. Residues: CASSGLSGGSTDTQYF.

The CDR3 DNA is TGTGCCAGCAGCCCACATGAGGGCCAAGAGACCCAGTACTTC. Translated: CASSPHEGQETQYF. The chain carries TRBV6-5 and TRBJ2-5; a possible D gene is TRBD2 (5 bases). From germline, CDR1 is MNHEY and CDR2 SVGAGI. The V end was cut by 6 bases, the J end by 1 base, with 12 bases between. The CDR3 spans 14 residues.

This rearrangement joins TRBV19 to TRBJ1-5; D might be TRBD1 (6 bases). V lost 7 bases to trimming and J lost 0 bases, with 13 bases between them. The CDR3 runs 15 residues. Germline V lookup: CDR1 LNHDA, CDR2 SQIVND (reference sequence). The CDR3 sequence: CASTGQQYSNQPQHF. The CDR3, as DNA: TGTGCCAGTACAGGACAGCAATATAGCAATCAGCCCCAGCATTTT. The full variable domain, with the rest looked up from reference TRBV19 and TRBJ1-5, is DGGITQSPKYLFRKEGQNVTLSCEQNLNHDAMYWYRQDPGQGLRLIYYSQIVNDFQKGDIAEGYSVSREKKESFPLTVTSAQKNPTAFYLCASTGQQYSNQPQHFGDGTRLSIL.

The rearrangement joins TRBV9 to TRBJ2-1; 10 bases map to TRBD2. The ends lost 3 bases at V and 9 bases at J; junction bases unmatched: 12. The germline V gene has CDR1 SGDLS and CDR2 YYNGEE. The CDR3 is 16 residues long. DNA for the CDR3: TGTGCCAGCAGCGCGAGGGATCTAGCGGGAGTCAGTGAGCAGTTCTTC. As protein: CASSARDLAGVSEQFF.

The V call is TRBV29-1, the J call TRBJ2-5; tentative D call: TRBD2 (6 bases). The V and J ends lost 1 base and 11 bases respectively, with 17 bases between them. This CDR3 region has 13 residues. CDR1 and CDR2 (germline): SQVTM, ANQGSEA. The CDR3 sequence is CSVEVGLAREQYF. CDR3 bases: TGCAGCGTTGAAGTTGGGCTAGCGAGGGAGCAGTACTTC.

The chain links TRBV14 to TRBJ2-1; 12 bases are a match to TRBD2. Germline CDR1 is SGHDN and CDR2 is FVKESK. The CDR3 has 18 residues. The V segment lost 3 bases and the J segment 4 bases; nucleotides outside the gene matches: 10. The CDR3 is CASSHCGLAGCPYNEQFF. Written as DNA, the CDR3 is TGTGCCAGCAGCCATTGTGGACTAGCGGGATGTCCGTACAATGAGCAGTTCTTC.

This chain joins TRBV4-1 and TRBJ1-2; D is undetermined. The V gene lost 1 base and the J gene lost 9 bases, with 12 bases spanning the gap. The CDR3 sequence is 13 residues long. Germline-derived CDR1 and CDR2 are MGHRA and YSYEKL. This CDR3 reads CASSQVAGMSYTF. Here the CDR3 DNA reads TGCGCCAGCAGCCAAGTAGCGGGGATGAGCTACACCTTC.

CDR3 in amino acids: CASSPPRLAGTNEQFF. The DNA of the CDR3 is TGTGCCAGCAGCCCCCCGCGCCTAGCGGGAACAAATGAGCAGTTCTTC. V and J are TRBV11-2 and TRBJ2-1, with 9 bases matching TRBD2. Germline CDR1 SGHAT, CDR2 FQNNGV. V lost 5 bases and J lost 7; bases outside the gene matches: 12. This CDR3 has 16 residues.

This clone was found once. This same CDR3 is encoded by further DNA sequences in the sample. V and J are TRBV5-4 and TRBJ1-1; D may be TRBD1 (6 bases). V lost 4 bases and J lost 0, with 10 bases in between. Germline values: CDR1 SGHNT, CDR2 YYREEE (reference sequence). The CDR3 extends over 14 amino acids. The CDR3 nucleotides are TGTGCCAGCAGCCTGACAGGTTTGAACACTGAAGCTTTCTTT. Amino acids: CASSLTGLNTEAFF.

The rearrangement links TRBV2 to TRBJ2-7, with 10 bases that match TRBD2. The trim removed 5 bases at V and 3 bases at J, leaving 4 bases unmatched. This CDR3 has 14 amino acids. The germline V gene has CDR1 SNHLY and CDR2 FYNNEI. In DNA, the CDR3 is TGTGCCAGCAGTAAGGGACTAGCGTACTACGAGCAGTACTTC. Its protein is CASSKGLAYYEQYF.

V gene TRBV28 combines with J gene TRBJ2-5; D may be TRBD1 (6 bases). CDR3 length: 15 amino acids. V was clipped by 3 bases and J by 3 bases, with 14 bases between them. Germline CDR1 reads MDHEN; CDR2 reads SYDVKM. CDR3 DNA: TGTGCCAGCAGTTTCAGACAGGCGCCCAAAGAGACCCAGTACTTC. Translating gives CASSFRQAPKETQYF. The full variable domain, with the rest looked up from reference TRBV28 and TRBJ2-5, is DVKVTQSSRYLVKRTGEKVFLECVQDMDHENMFWYRQDPGLGLRLIYFSYDVKMKEKGDIPEGYSVSREKKERFSLILESASTNQTSMYLCASSFRQAPKETQYFGPGTRLLVL.

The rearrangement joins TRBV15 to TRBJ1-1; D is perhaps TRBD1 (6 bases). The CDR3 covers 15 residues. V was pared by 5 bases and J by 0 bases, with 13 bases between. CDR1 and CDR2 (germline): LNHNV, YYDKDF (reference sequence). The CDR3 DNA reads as TGTGCCACCAGCTTGACACAGGGCATGAACACTGAAGCTTTCTTT. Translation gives CATSLTQGMNTEAFF.